The sequence of this T cell receptor beta chain was determined in a study of blood T cell repertoires in COVID-19. Across the whole study: Sites in the United States, Italy and Spain provided acute and convalescent COVID-19 samples. In each case, the material was cDNA or gDNA derived from T cells, B-cell-depleted T cells, or PBMCs.

Per the authors' pipeline: Using reference gene primer amplification, nucleated cell counts were estimated. Clones were sequenced by immunoSEQ multiplex PCR, and TCRdb holds only the in-frame ones, with some missing. V, J and clone size derive from that table, while D and trimming were established from the DNA sequence. The sample shows fewer than 350,000 clones, approximately 90% of them seen only once. Each participant's cohort was designated according to participant-reported clinical history. Germline V gives CDR1 MNHEY, CDR2 SMNVEV (reference sequence). After removal of 4 bases from V and 7 bases from J, the junction contained 6 bases not matched to a gene. The CDR3 runs to 14 residues.

The genes are TRBV27 and TRBJ2-7; the match to TRBD1 covers 11 bases. This clonotype originated in a woman under 40 with acute COVID-19. Input material: PBMCs or T cells enriched from blood (not recorded which). The chain's CDR3 is CASSSSGTGGEQYF. The CDR3 DNA is TGTGCCAGCAGTTCATCCGGGACAGGGGGAGAGCAGTACTTC.